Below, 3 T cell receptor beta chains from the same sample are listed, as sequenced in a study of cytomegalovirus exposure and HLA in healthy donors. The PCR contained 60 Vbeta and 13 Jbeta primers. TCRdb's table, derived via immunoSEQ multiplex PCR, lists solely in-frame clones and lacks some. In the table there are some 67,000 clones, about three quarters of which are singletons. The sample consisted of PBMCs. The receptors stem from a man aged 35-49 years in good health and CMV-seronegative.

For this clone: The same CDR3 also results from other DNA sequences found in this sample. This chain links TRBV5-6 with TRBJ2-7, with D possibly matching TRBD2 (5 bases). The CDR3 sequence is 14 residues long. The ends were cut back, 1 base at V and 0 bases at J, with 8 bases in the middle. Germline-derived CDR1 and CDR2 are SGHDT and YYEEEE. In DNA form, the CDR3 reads TGTGCCAGCAGCTTGTGGGAGATCTCCTACGAGCAGTACTTC. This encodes CASSLWEISYEQYF.

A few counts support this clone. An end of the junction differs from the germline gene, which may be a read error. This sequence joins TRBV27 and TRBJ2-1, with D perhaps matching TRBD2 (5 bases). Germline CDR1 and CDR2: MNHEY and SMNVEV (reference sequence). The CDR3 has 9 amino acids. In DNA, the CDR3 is TGTGCCAGCGGACTTCGTCGGCTCTTC. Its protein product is CASGLRRLF.

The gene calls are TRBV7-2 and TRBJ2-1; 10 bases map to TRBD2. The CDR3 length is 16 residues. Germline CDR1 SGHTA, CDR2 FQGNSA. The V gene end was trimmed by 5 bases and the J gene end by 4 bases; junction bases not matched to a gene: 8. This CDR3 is CASSRQTSGNYNEQFF. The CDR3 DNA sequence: TGTGCCAGCAGCCGTCAAACTAGCGGGAATTACAATGAGCAGTTCTTC.